This is a list of T cell receptor beta chains from one sample in a study of CD8 T cells in ankylosing spondylitis. Using its own MiXCR run on the 5' RACE reads, TCRdb lists one record per CDR3 protein. This sample has a few hundred thousand distinct CDR3 sequences, with 10% found just once. Source material: blood, either unsorted or a sorted T cell fraction (not recorded which). These receptors originate from a male donor with ankylosing spondylitis or in good health (not recorded which). Both conserved end residues are part of each CDR3. The D gene is left open where the match is weak. For some rows the clone size is stated as once, few or many, or as a class when expanded; others skip it.

>few|TRBJ2-1|TRBV27|TRBD2
TGTGCCAGCAGTTTACAGGGACTAGCGGGGGGGCCGGACAATGAGCAGTTCTTC
CASSLQGLAGGPDNEQFF
>many|TRBJ2-1|TRBV5-1|NA
TGCGCCAGCAGCTGGACTGGGGGCAATGAGCAGTTCTTC
CASSWTGGNEQFF
>many|TRBJ2-5|TRBV3-1|NA
TGTGCCAGCACTATGTGGGGAAAAGAGACCCAGTACTTC
CASTMWGKETQYF
>many|TRBJ1-5|TRBV12-3/TRBV12-4|NA
TGTGCCAGCAGTCTCTCAGGACTTAATAGCAATCAGCCCCAGCATTTT
CASSLSGLNSNQPQHF
>NA|TRBJ1-4|TRBV20-1|NA
TGCAGTGCTCCCGGACTTACAACTAATGAAAAACTGTTTTTT
CSAPGLTTNEKLFF
>many|TRBJ2-3|TRBV12-3/TRBV12-4|NA
TGTGCCAGCAGCTTCGGAGGACTGGGAGATACGCAGTATTTT
CASSFGGLGDTQYF
>few|TRBJ1-3|TRBV7-2|NA
TGTGCCAGCAGCTTAAGCGGGGGGGCTGGTGGAAACACCATATATTTT
CASSLSGGAGGNTIYF
>many|TRBJ1-3|TRBV9|NA
TGTGCCAGCAGCGTACATTACTCTGGAAACACCATATATTTT
CASSVHYSGNTIYF
>many|TRBJ2-1|TRBV5-1|NA
TGCGCCAGCAGCTTGGGCCCGGTTAACAATGAGCAGTTCTTC
CASSLGPVNNEQFF
>NA|TRBJ1-5|TRBV10-3|NA
TGTGCCATCTCCACGCAAGAATCCAATCAGCCCCAGCATTTT
CAISTQESNQPQHF
>many|TRBJ1-1|TRBV11-2|NA
TGTGCCAGCAGCTTAGATCGTGGACTGTCTTTGCCTGAAGCTTTCTTT
CASSLDRGLSLPEAFF
>NA|TRBJ1-1|TRBV14|TRBD1
TGTGCCAGCAGCCAAGATCGTTCGAGGGGGCCTACCACTGAAGCTTTCTTT
CASSQDRSRGPTTEAFF
>many|TRBJ1-1|TRBV12-3/TRBV12-4|NA
TGTGCCAGCAGTTTTTCCACTGAAGCTTTCTTT
CASSFSTEAFF
>NA|TRBJ1-1|TRBV20-1|NA
TGCAGTGCTAGCCCAGCCTCGGGGCGGGAGAACACTGAAGCTTTCTTT
CSASPASGRENTEAFF
>many|TRBJ2-3|TRBV12-3/TRBV12-4|NA
TGTGCCAGCAGTGAGGGGGGAAGTGGGACGCAGTATTTT
CASSEGGSGTQYF
>few|TRBJ2-3|TRBV7-3|TRBD2
TGTGCCAGCAGCGTTAGCGGGGGCCTCACAGATACGCAGTATTTT
CASSVSGGLTDTQYF
>NA|TRBJ2-7|TRBV7-9|TRBD1
TGTGCCAGCAGCTTAGGCATCGGGCAGGGGGCTGCCTACGAGCAGTACTTC
CASSLGIGQGAAYEQYF
>few|TRBJ1-2|TRBV7-2|NA
TGTGCCAGCAGCTTAGGAGGGAATTCTTATGGCTACACCTTC
CASSLGGNSYGYTF
>NA|TRBJ1-1|TRBV18|NA
TGTGCCAGCTCACCGGGACTCGGAGGGAGGAACACTGAAGCTTTCTTT
CASSPGLGGRNTEAFF
>many|TRBJ1-1|TRBV24-1|NA
TGTGCCACCAGTGATTTGTCGGGGATGAGGGCTTTCTTT
CATSDLSGMRAFF
>many|TRBJ1-4|TRBV20-1|NA
TGCAGTGCGGGCAGGGCAGAAAAACTGTTTTTT
CSAGRAEKLFF
>many|TRBJ1-5|TRBV29-1|TRBD1
TGCAGCGTTTCGACAGGGGTGGCCCATAGCAATCAGCCCCAGCATTTT
CSVSTGVAHSNQPQHF
>many|TRBJ1-1|TRBV9|NA
TGTGCCAGCAGCGCCAAAATCGGGGGCACTGAAGCTTTCTTT
CASSAKIGGTEAFF
>few|TRBJ2-1|TRBV12-3/TRBV12-4|NA
TGTGCCAGCAGTTTAGGCGTCGGGAGCTCCTACAATGAGCAGTTCTTC
CASSLGVGSSYNEQFF
>many|TRBJ2-1|TRBV25-1|NA
TGTGCCAGCAGTGAACACGGAGACAATGAGCAGTTCTTC
CASSEHGDNEQFF
>many|TRBJ1-2|TRBV12-3/TRBV12-4|TRBD1
TGTGCCAGCAGCCCGACAGGGGACTATGGCTACACCTTC
CASSPTGDYGYTF
>many|TRBJ2-1|TRBV5-1|NA
TGCGCCAGCAGCTTGGGTGGGGCCAGTGAGCAGTTCTTC
CASSLGGASEQFF
>many|TRBJ1-2|TRBV2|NA
TGTGCCAGCAGTGAGAAAGACCGATATGGCTACACCTTC
CASSEKDRYGYTF
>many|TRBJ1-5|TRBV12-3/TRBV12-4|NA
TGTGCCAGCAGTTTCGGGGGGGCTGGCAATCAGCCCCAGCATTTT
CASSFGGAGNQPQHF
>many|TRBJ2-2|TRBV12-3/TRBV12-4|NA
TGTGCCAGCAAACCCCAGCCCAACACCGGGGAGCTGTTTTTT
CASKPQPNTGELFF
>many|TRBJ2-5|TRBV24-1|NA
TGTGCCACCAGTGACGAAACTGACAGATCAGTGGGGACCCAGTACTTC
CATSDETDRSVGTQYF
>many|TRBJ2-3|TRBV20-1|NA
TGCAGTGCTAGAGATTTTGCAGCCTCAGATACGCAGTATTTT
CSARDFAASDTQYF
>few|TRBJ1-4|TRBV3-1|NA
TGTGCCAGCAGCCAAGAGCGGGGCCGGAGGTATGAAAAACTGTTTTTT
CASSQERGRRYEKLFF
>many|TRBJ1-6|TRBV10-3|NA
TGTGCCATCAGTGGAACGGTGGAGGTGTCACCCCTCCACTTT
CAISGTVEVSPLHF
>many|TRBJ2-7|TRBV5-1|NA
TGCGCCAGCAGCTCGGGCGGGGACAGATACGAGCAGTACTTC
CASSSGGDRYEQYF
>NA|TRBJ2-7|TRBV7-7|NA
TGTGCTAGCAGCTTAGGAGGACCGCACTCCTACGAGCAGTACTTC
CASSLGGPHSYEQYF
>few|TRBJ2-3|TRBV7-2|TRBD2
TGTGCCAGCAGCTTTGGGCGGGGGGTCAGTAGCACAGATACGCAGTATTTT
CASSFGRGVSSTDTQYF
>NA|TRBJ2-1|TRBV19|TRBD1
TGTGCCAGTAGTGTCGGACAGGGGGCACCCTACAATGAGCAGTTCTTC
CASSVGQGAPYNEQFF
>few|TRBJ1-3|TRBV28|NA
TGTGCCTCTTCTGCGGCCCGATCCCTCTTGTCTGGAAACACCATTTATTTT
CASSAARSLLSGNTIYF
>NA|TRBJ1-3|TRBV28|NA
TGTGCCAGCAGGGCCAGTGACCCTAGAAACACCATATATTTT
CASRASDPRNTIYF
>many|TRBJ1-3|TRBV20-1|TRBD1
TGCAGTGCAAAACAGGGGGATAGAAACACCATATATTTT
CSAKQGDRNTIYF
>many|TRBJ1-2|TRBV4-2|NA
TGTGCCAGCAGCCAAGATTGGTCCTCGAGCTATGGCTACACCTTC
CASSQDWSSSYGYTF
>NA|TRBJ2-2|TRBV5-1|NA
TGCGCCAGCAGCTTGGCCTCGAACACCGGGGAGCCGTTTTTT
CASSLASNTGEPFF
>many|TRBJ2-4|TRBV6-2/TRBV6-3|NA
TGTGCCAGCAACCCTTCGGACAGAAGCCTAGCCAAAAACATTCAGTACTTC
CASNPSDRSLAKNIQYF
>many|TRBJ1-5|TRBV5-1|TRBD1
TGCGCCAGCAGCGCAGGGACAGGCGAGGCGCAAAATCAGCCCCAGCATTTT
CASSAGTGEAQNQPQHF
>few|TRBJ2-7|TRBV9|TRBD1
TGTGCCAGCAGCGTAGGGACAGGGGTATACGAGCAGTACTTC
CASSVGTGVYEQYF
>many|TRBJ2-2|TRBV24-1|NA
TGTGCCACCAGTCGGTACGGGGAGCTGTTTTTT
CATSRYGELFF
>NA|TRBJ2-6|TRBV5-6|TRBD1
TGTGCCAGCAGCTGGGACAGTCTTTCCTCTGGGGCCAACGTCCTGACTTTC
CASSWDSLSSGANVLTF
>many|TRBJ2-2|TRBV11-2|NA
TGTGCCAGCAGCTTACGGGACACCCTGAACACCGGGGAGCTGTTTTTT
CASSLRDTLNTGELFF
>many|TRBJ2-7|TRBV9|TRBD2
TGTGCCAGCAGCACTACCTTTAGCGGGGCGGCCTACGAGCAGTACTTC
CASSTTFSGAAYEQYF
>NA|TRBJ2-7|TRBV7-6|TRBD1
TGTGCCAGCAGCCCGGACAGGCTCCCCTACGAGCAGTACTTC
CASSPDRLPYEQYF
>many|TRBJ1-1|TRBV12-3/TRBV12-4|TRBD1
TGTGCCAGCAGAGCCGGGACAGTCGATACTGAAGCTTTCTTT
CASRAGTVDTEAFF
>many|TRBJ2-5|TRBV14|NA
TGTGCCAGCAGCCAAGAGGGATTAACCCAGTACTTC
CASSQEGLTQYF
>NA|TRBJ2-7|TRBV28|NA
TGTGCCAGCAAGGGGGGGTACGAGCAGTACTTC
CASKGGYEQYF
>many|TRBJ2-1|TRBV5-1|TRBD2
TGCGCCAGCAGCGCGGGACTAGCGGGCTACAATGAGCAGTTCTTC
CASSAGLAGYNEQFF
>many|TRBJ2-7|TRBV4-1|NA
TGCGCCAGCAGCCAAGATCAGGACTCGGGGGAGCAGTACTTC
CASSQDQDSGEQYF
>NA|TRBJ2-2|TRBV6-2/TRBV6-3|TRBD1
TGTGCCAGCAGTCGGGACAGTATTAACACCGGGGAGCTGTTTTTT
CASSRDSINTGELFF
>many|TRBJ2-7|TRBV20-1|NA
TGCAGTGCTAGAGAAGGGGGGCAGGGGCGGTACGAGCAGTACTTC
CSAREGGQGRYEQYF
>many|TRBJ2-3|TRBV7-9|NA
TGTGCCAGCAGCCCAAAGATCAGGCTCGGAGATACGCAGTATTTT
CASSPKIRLGDTQYF
>many|TRBJ2-3|TRBV4-2|NA
TGTGCCAGCAGCCAAGAAGGGGGGCGGGAAGGAGATACGCAGTATTTT
CASSQEGGREGDTQYF